This T cell receptor (beta chain) appears in the sequencing data of a study of cytomegalovirus exposure and HLA in healthy donors. The study's findings and limits: Certain sequence variants were highly shared and formed a cluster, and this cluster was likely a sequencing artifact. In the analysis, some V segments, TRBV6-2 and TRBV6-3 included, were excluded as indistinguishable.

13 Jbeta primers and 60 Vbeta primers were used for the PCR. Profiled with immunoSEQ multiplex PCR; TCRdb holds only in-frame clones, not every one. The sample lists about 98,000 clones, around 77% occurring once. This clone was observed a handful of times. The target antigen is unknown. This CDR3 contains 14 residues. Trimming took 6 bases from V and 8 from J; bases not matched to a gene: 9. Germline V gene sequence: CDR1 MDHEN, CDR2 SYDVKM. This clonotype originated in a male donor in good health and CMV-seropositive. This rearrangement joins TRBV28 to TRBJ1-4, with 7 bases that match TRBD1. What was sequenced was PBMCs. CDR3: CASRPAGQPEKLFF. The CDR3 DNA follows: TGTGCCAGCAGGCCTGCGGGACAGCCGGAAAAACTGTTTTTT.